Following are 21 T cell receptor beta chains from one sample sequenced in a study of blood T cell repertoires in COVID-19. Sequenced by immunoSEQ multiplex PCR; TCRdb stores in-frame clones only, minus some. The sample lists roughly 120,000 clones, 75% to 90% seen once, with around 2.3% in the top ten. Sequenced sample: peripheral blood. All receptors derive from a man aged 25 to 40 with acute or convalescent COVID-19.

The chain has TRBV6-5 and TRBJ1-1; D might be TRBD1 (6 bases). The CDR3 covers 15 residues. Germline V gene sequence: CDR1 MNHEY, CDR2 SVGAGI. Trimming shortened V by 3 bases and J by 1 base, and 12 bases separated the two germline ends. The DNA for the CDR3 is TGTGCCAGCAGTTATCGGACAGTCCGGAACACTGAAGCTTTCTTT. Translating gives CASSYRTVRNTEAFF.

The CDR3, as DNA: TGTGCCAGCAGGGGACAGGAACATTCACCCCTCCACTTT. This sequence encodes CASRGQEHSPLHF. The chain recombines TRBV2 with TRBJ1-6; 8 bases are a match to TRBD1. The CDR3 runs to 13 residues. Trimming took 6 bases from V and 8 from J; bases not matched to a gene: 3. Germline CDR1 SNHLY, CDR2 FYNNEI.

V and J are TRBV27 and TRBJ2-1; TRBD1 agrees at 8 bases. The germline V gene encodes CDR1 MNHEY and CDR2 SMNVEV (reference sequence). The CDR3 consists of 15 residues. With 10 bases clipped from V and 0 bases from J, the junction kept 8 bases outside the gene matches. The CDR3 spells CATTWTGSSYNEQFF. The CDR3 DNA is TGTGCCACCACTTGGACAGGGAGCTCCTACAATGAGCAGTTCTTC.

The genes are TRBV4-2 and TRBJ1-5; D possibly corresponds to TRBD1 (6 bases). Germline V CDR1 and CDR2: LGHNA, YNFKEQ. V lost 1 base and J 2 bases, leaving 6 bases between the germline ends. This CDR3 region has 14 residues. The CDR3 spells CASSQGQGNQPQHF. The CDR3 DNA is TGTGCCAGCAGCCAAGGACAGGGCAATCAGCCCCAGCATTTT.

This chain links TRBV5-1 with TRBJ1-4; D is perhaps TRBD1 (6 bases). The CDR3 loop spans 19 amino acids. V was clipped by 3 bases and J by 8 bases, with 29 bases between them. In germline, CDR1 is SGHRS, CDR2 YFSETQ. The CDR3, as DNA: TGCGCCAGCAGCTGGTTTGCAGCTTGGCGCAGGGAGGGGGAGGAAAAACTGTTTTTT. Translating gives CASSWFAAWRREGEEKLFF.

V is TRBV5-5 and J is TRBJ2-1; 10 nucleotides line up with TRBD1. The V segment lost 4 bases and the J segment 2 bases; nucleotides outside the gene matches: 3. CDR3 length: 15 amino acids. CDR1 and CDR2 (germline): SGHKS, YYEKEE (reference sequence). CDR3 region: CASSTGTGAYNEQFF. The DNA of the CDR3 is TGTGCCAGCAGCACCGGGACAGGGGCCTACAATGAGCAGTTCTTC.

The rearrangement links TRBV5-1 to TRBJ1-1, with D uncertain. CDR1 is SGHRS, CDR2 YFSETQ, per germline. Trimming removed 2 bases at V and 5 bases at J, with 7 bases between. The CDR3 is 12 amino acids. The chain's CDR3 is CASSLPSTEAFF. In DNA form, the CDR3 reads TGCGCCAGCAGCTTACCGAGTACTGAAGCTTTCTTT.

The chain couples TRBV5-6 to TRBJ2-2, with 11 bases aligning to TRBD1. Trimming removed 1 base from V and 7 bases from J; junction bases left unmatched: 12. CDR1 is SGHDT and CDR2 is YYEEEE in the germline V gene. The CDR3 has 18 residues. The CDR3 is CASSLPPGQGGYGGELFF. The CDR3 DNA reads as TGTGCCAGCAGCTTGCCGCCGGGACAGGGGGGGTATGGCGGGGAGCTGTTTTTT. Together with reference TRBV5-6 and TRBJ2-2, the CDR3 gives the full variable domain: DAGVTQSPTHLIKTRGQQVTLRCSPKSGHDTVSWYQQALGQGPQFIFQYYEEEERQRGNFPDRFSGHQFPNYSSELNVNALLLGDSALYLCASSLPPGQGGYGGELFFGEGSRLTVL.

The V call is TRBV5-4, the J call TRBJ2-1; D is perhaps TRBD1 (5 bases). CDR1 and CDR2 from the germline V gene are SGHNT and YYREEE (reference sequence). This CDR3 has 12 amino acids. V was clipped by 10 bases and J by 4 bases, with 12 bases between them. The CDR3 loop reads CAGSQGYNEQFF. CDR3 DNA: TGTGCCGGGTCCCAGGGTTACAATGAGCAGTTCTTC.

This chain links TRBV21-1 with TRBJ2-7; the DNA was not used to check the table's D call, TRBD2. TRBV21-1 is termed a pseudogene. This CDR3 is 16 amino acids long. The CDR3 reads CASSKFVAEVSYEQYV. In DNA, the CDR3 is TGTGCCAGCAGCAAATTTGTAGCGGAGGTCTCATACGAGCAGTACGTC.

This chain connects TRBV4-2 to TRBJ2-3; TRBD2 agrees at 12 bases. There are 16 residues in the CDR3. CDR1 is LGHNA and CDR2 is YNFKEQ in the germline V gene. J lost 5 bases, V lost 2 bases, and 5 bases had no gene match. The CDR3 DNA reads as TGTGCCAGCAGCCAAAAACTAGCGGGGGGCGGAGATACGCAGTATTTT. It is translated as CASSQKLAGGGDTQYF.

The chain uses TRBV20-1 and TRBJ1-2; TRBD1 matches at 7 bases. Germline CDR1 DFQATT, CDR2 SNEGSKA (reference sequence). The CDR3 spans 11 residues. With V trimmed by 5 bases and J by 6 bases, 3 bases remained unmatched. The CDR3 region is CSALQGNGYTF. CDR3 sequence (DNA): TGCAGTGCTCTACAGGGGAATGGCTACACCTTC.

This chain uses TRBV7-9 with TRBJ2-7, with TRBD1 identical over 10 bases. Germline loops: CDR1 SEHNR, CDR2 FQNEAQ (reference sequence). This CDR3 contains 17 residues. V gave up 5 bases and J gave up 4 bases; unmatched junction bases: 14. In nucleotides, the CDR3 is TGTGCCAGCAGCAACCCGGGTTTGGGACAGGGGTCTTACGAGCAGTACTTC. Its translation: CASSNPGLGQGSYEQYF.

The sample holds a few counts of this clone. The chain links TRBV6-5 to TRBJ1-3; TRBD1 matches 7 bases. With 5 bases clipped from V and 4 bases from J, the junction kept 5 bases outside the gene matches. Looked up from germline, CDR1 is MNHEY and CDR2 is SVGAGI. The CDR3 is 14 residues long. CDR3: CASSPGQVGNTIYF. Here the CDR3 DNA reads TGTGCCAGCAGTCCCGGACAGGTCGGAAACACCATATATTTT.

The V and J genes are TRBV6-1 and TRBJ1-2; TRBD1 matches 7 bases. CDR3 size: 12 residues. Germline loops: CDR1 MNHNS, CDR2 SASEGT. V dropped 2 bases and J dropped 8; count of bases not matched to a gene: 2. The CDR3 nucleotides read TGTGCCAGCAGTGAATACAGGGGAGGCTACACCTTC. It codes for CASSEYRGGYTF.

The V call is TRBV4-2, the J call TRBJ2-7, with D maybe TRBD1 (5 bases). The CDR3 is made up of 16 amino acids. CDR1 and CDR2 (germline): LGHNA, YNFKEQ. The V end lost 1 base, the J end lost 2 bases, and 15 bases lay between the germline ends. This CDR3 reads CASSQGYYDSPYEQYF. The DNA of the CDR3 is TGTGCCAGCAGCCAAGGCTATTACGACAGTCCCTACGAGCAGTACTTC.

The rearrangement joins TRBV29-1 to TRBJ2-5, with 9 bases lining up with TRBD1. The CDR3 is 15 amino acids. V dropped 7 bases and J dropped 1; count of bases not matched to a gene: 10. In germline, CDR1 is SQVTM, CDR2 ANQGSEA. DNA for the CDR3: TGCAGCGCCACCACGGGACAGGGACCCCAAGAGACCCAGTACTTC. This gives the protein CSATTGQGPQETQYF. The entire variable domain, with the rest obtained from reference TRBV29-1 and TRBJ2-5, is as follows: SAVISQKPSRDICQRGTSLTIQCQVDSQVTMMFWYRQQPGQSLTLIATANQGSEATYESGFVIDKFPISRPNLTFSTLTVSNMSPEDSSIYLCSATTGQGPQETQYFGPGTRLLVL.

The chain is built from TRBV7-6 and TRBJ1-3; D is perhaps TRBD1 (5 bases). CDR1 is SGHVS, CDR2 FNYEAQ, per germline. The CDR3 has 15 amino acids. V shed 7 bases and J shed 0 bases, with 13 bases lying between them. This CDR3 reads CASTPEGLSGNTIYF. CDR3 DNA sequence: TGTGCCAGCACCCCGGAGGGGCTCTCTGGAAACACCATATATTTT.

The count of this clone is one. The rearrangement joins TRBV14 to TRBJ1-4; D not resolved. V lost 4 bases and J 8 bases, leaving 11 bases between the germline ends. The CDR3 has 13 residues. In germline, CDR1 is SGHDN, CDR2 FVKESK. The CDR3 DNA sequence: TGTGCCAGCAGCCGCTACAGTGAAGAAAAACTGTTTTTT. Protein sequence: CASSRYSEEKLFF.

The chain joins TRBV5-1 to TRBJ2-3; 7 nucleotides line up with TRBD2. The CDR3 is made up of 14 amino acids. V was clipped by 4 bases and J by 0 bases; unmatched bases: 2. In germline, CDR1 is SGHRS, CDR2 YFSETQ. CDR3 sequence reads: CASSTLASTDTQYF. The CDR3 DNA sequence: TGCGCCAGCAGCACACTAGCGAGCACAGATACGCAGTATTTT.

The chain combines TRBV7-6 with TRBJ2-2, with a possible D match to TRBD1 (5 bases). The V end lost 5 bases, the J end lost 2 bases, and 9 bases lay between the germline ends. The CDR3 is 14 residues long. Germline loops: CDR1 SGHVS, CDR2 FNYEAQ. The CDR3 sequence is CASSAGQNTGELFF. CDR3 bases: TGTGCCAGCAGCGCCGGACAAAACACCGGGGAGCTGTTTTTT.